Listed below are T cell receptor beta chains from one sample, sequenced in a study of long-term antiretroviral therapy in people with HIV. Data came from immunoSEQ multiplex PCR; TCRdb stores just in-frame clones and leaves some out. The table shows approximately 20,000 clones, with roughly four fifths occurring only once. This specimen was unsorted PBMCs, taken 2.2 years after starting antiretroviral therapy. Receptors originate from a man aged 45-65 years with HIV. Both conserved end residues are part of each CDR3. The order of the fields is CDR3 protein, CDR3 DNA, CDR3 length, D gene, clone size, V gene, J gene. The D gene is left open where the match is weak. The listing skips clone size in some rows; elsewhere it reads once, few, many or a size class.

CSVRESSTDTQYF,TGCAGCGTCAGGGAATCTAGCACAGATACGCAGTATTTT,13,-,-,TRBV29-1,TRBJ2-3
CASSLSFGDHQETQYF,TGTGCCAGCAGTTTATCGTTCGGGGACCACCAAGAGACCCAGTACTTC,16,-,-,TRBV27,TRBJ2-5
CSVGVKTGSYEQYF,TGCAGCGTTGGGGTAAAGACGGGTTCCTACGAGCAGTACTTC,14,-,-,TRBV29-1,TRBJ2-7
CASSPEGSYEQYF,TGCGCCAGCAGCCCGGAGGGGTCCTACGAGCAGTACTTC,13,-,-,TRBV5-1,TRBJ2-7
CASSLDPSGGQDTQYF,TGCGCCAGCAGCTTGGACCCTAGCGGGGGGCAAGATACGCAGTATTTT,16,TRBD2,-,TRBV5-1,TRBJ2-3
CASSTGEKLFF,TGTGCCAGCAGTACAGGGGAAAAACTGTTTTTT,11,-,-,TRBV5-6,TRBJ1-4
CASSPGNYGYTF,TGTGCCAGCTCACCGGGTAACTATGGCTACACCTTC,12,-,-,TRBV18,TRBJ1-2
CASSLSGASGEKLFF,TGTGCCAGCAGCTTGTCGGGGGCTTCTGGAGAAAAACTGTTTTTT,15,-,-,TRBV5-5,TRBJ1-4
CASSPSGLSYNEQFF,TGTGCCAGCTCACCTAGCGGCCTCTCCTACAATGAGCAGTTCTTC,15,-,-,TRBV18,TRBJ2-1
CASSFTGLAVEFF,TGTGCCAGCAGTTTCACGGGACTAGCGGTCGAGTTCTTC,13,TRBD2,once,TRBV28,TRBJ2-1
CASSEKAISEAYEQYF,TGTGCCAGCAGTGAAAAGGCGATATCTGAAGCCTACGAGCAGTACTTC,16,-,-,TRBV6-1,TRBJ2-7